Below, 14 T cell receptor beta chains from the same sample are listed, as sequenced in a study of cytomegalovirus exposure and HLA in healthy donors. The PCR made use of 60 Vbeta and 13 Jbeta primers. The data were produced by immunoSEQ multiplex PCR, yet TCRdb's version contains in-frame clones alone and is incomplete. Among over 65,000 clones listed, approximately 61% were seen once. The specimen sequenced was PBMCs. Every receptor here comes from a woman between 45 and 60 years old in good health and CMV-seropositive.

This clone appeared a few times. The chain employs TRBV5-4 and TRBJ1-1, with 9 bases fitting TRBD1. The CDR3 length is 15 residues. Trimming at V came to 4 bases and at J to 4 bases, leaving 8 bases not matched to a gene. Germline V gene sequence: CDR1 SGHNT, CDR2 YYREEE (reference sequence). The CDR3 spells CASSVSNRGPTEAFF. The DNA for the CDR3 is TGTGCCAGCAGCGTATCCAACAGGGGGCCCACTGAAGCTTTCTTT. Together with reference TRBV5-4 and TRBJ1-1, the CDR3 gives the full variable domain: ETGVTQSPTHLIKTRGQQVTLRCSSQSGHNTVSWYQQALGQGPQFIFQYYREEENGRGNFPPRFSGLQFPNYSSELNVNALELDDSALYLCASSVSNRGPTEAFFGQGTRLTVV.

The DNA of the CDR3 is TGTGCCAGCAGTGTGGGAGGCGCTGAGCAGTTCTTC. It translates to CASSVGGAEQFF. The chain is built from TRBV28 and TRBJ2-1, with D possibly matching TRBD2 (6 bases). This CDR3 comprises 12 residues. Germline CDR1 is MDHEN and CDR2 is SYDVKM. V dropped 5 bases and J dropped 9 bases, with 11 bases sitting between them. Supplemented by reference TRBV28 and TRBJ2-1, the full variable domain reads DVKVTQSSRYLVKRTGEKVFLECVQDMDHENMFWYRQDPGLGLRLIYFSYDVKMKEKGDIPEGYSVSREKKERFSLILESASTNQTSMYLCASSVGGAEQFFGPGTRLTVL.

The chain combines TRBV10-3 with TRBJ1-3; D unresolved. The CDR3 extends over 17 amino acids. The ends were cut back, 6 bases at V and 1 base at J, with 19 bases in the middle. Germline loops: CDR1 ENHRY, CDR2 SYGVKD. The CDR3 protein is CAISHPRGGFSGNTIYF. CDR3 in DNA: TGTGCCATCAGCCACCCGAGAGGAGGATTTTCTGGAAACACCATATATTTT.

This clone showed up just a few times. The V gene is TRBV12-5, the J gene TRBJ2-1; D is possibly TRBD2 (5 bases). Trimming left V 0 bases short and J 0 bases short, with 6 bases between. The germline gives CDR1 LGHNT, CDR2 FRNRAP. The CDR3 spans 15 residues. The CDR3 nucleotides read TGTGCTAGTGGTTTGGTCCGGGACTCCTACAATGAGCAGTTCTTC. Encoded protein: CASGLVRDSYNEQFF.

The chain couples TRBV6-6 to TRBJ1-1, with D possibly being TRBD1 (6 bases). The germline gives CDR1 MNHNY, CDR2 SVGAGI (reference sequence). Trimming left V 4 bases short and J 3 bases short, with 9 bases between. This CDR3 region has 13 residues. CDR3 in DNA: TGTGCCAGCAGTTCCTACAGGGACACTGAAGCTTTCTTT. Residues: CASSSYRDTEAFF.

This chain joins TRBV7-2 and TRBJ2-7; D possibly corresponds to TRBD2 (6 bases). V was trimmed by 1 base and J by 3 bases, leaving 13 bases between them. Germline V gene lookup returns CDR1 SGHTA and CDR2 FQGNSA. The CDR3 covers 15 residues. The CDR3 loop reads CASSLDGTSYYEQYF. CDR3 in DNA: TGTGCCAGCAGCTTAGATGGGACTTCTTACTACGAGCAGTACTTC. The variable domain in full, with the rest retrieved from reference TRBV7-2 and TRBJ2-7, is GAGVSQSPSNKVTEKGKDVELRCDPISGHTALYWYRQSLGQGLEFLIYFQGNSAPDKSGLPSDRFSAERTGGSVSTLTIQRTQQEDSAVYLCASSLDGTSYYEQYFGPGTRLTVT.

The rearrangement joins TRBV5-1 to TRBJ2-1, with 7 positions matching TRBD2. The CDR3 extends over 15 amino acids. Germline V gene lookup returns CDR1 SGHRS and CDR2 YFSETQ. The V gene end was trimmed by 1 base and the J gene end by 4 bases; junction bases not matched to a gene: 5. The CDR3 here is CASSLPGGGYNEQFF. In DNA, the CDR3 is TGCGCCAGCAGCTTGCCGGGGGGAGGTTACAATGAGCAGTTCTTC. The entire variable domain, with the rest obtained from reference TRBV5-1 and TRBJ2-1, is as follows: KAGVTQTPRYLIKTRGQQVTLSCSPISGHRSVSWYQQTPGQGLQFLFEYFSETQRNKGNFPGRFSGRQFSNSRSEMNVSTLELGDSALYLCASSLPGGGYNEQFFGPGTRLTVL.

This chain joins TRBV7-3 and TRBJ2-5, with 7 bases fitting TRBD1. There are 13 residues in the CDR3. V dropped 2 bases and J dropped 4; count of bases not matched to a gene: 1. The germline V gene has CDR1 SGHTA and CDR2 FQGTGA. CDR3 nucleotide sequence: TGTGCCAGCAGCTTATACAGGGGAGAGACCCAGTACTTC. Translating it yields CASSLYRGETQYF.

CDR3 loop: CASSLLNEMSSTDTQYF. The CDR3 region has the DNA TGCGCCAGCAGCTTGCTGAACGAGATGTCTAGCACAGATACGCAGTATTTT. The V call is TRBV5-1, the J call TRBJ2-3, with no clear D. Germline loops: CDR1 SGHRS, CDR2 YFSETQ. The length of the CDR3 is 17 residues. With 1 base removed from V and 0 bases from J, the gap between germline ends came to 15 bases.

The chain couples TRBV5-6 to TRBJ2-7, with D perhaps matching TRBD2 (5 bases). The V and J ends lost 6 bases and 7 bases respectively, with 11 bases between them. Germline loops: CDR1 SGHDT, CDR2 YYEEEE. The CDR3 consists of 11 residues. CDR3 in amino acids: CASTSSGEQYF. CDR3 bases: TGTGCCAGCACCTCAAGCGGAGAGCAGTACTTC.

The rearrangement uses TRBV10-3 and TRBJ1-1, with D possibly TRBD1 on 6 matching bases. V lost 0 bases and J lost 2, with 7 bases in between. The CDR3 totals 14 residues. Per germline, CDR1 ENHRY and CDR2 SYGVKD. CDR3 sequence (DNA): TGTGCCATCAGTGAGTCGACAGGAAACACTGAAGCTTTCTTT. Amino acids: CAISESTGNTEAFF.

The chain links TRBV7-8 to TRBJ2-1, with D possibly matching TRBD1 (5 bases). The CDR3 runs to 12 residues. V was trimmed by 5 bases and J by 8 bases, leaving 10 bases between them. CDR1 is SGHVS, CDR2 FQNEAQ, per germline. The CDR3 DNA is TGTGCCAGCAGCACGGACATTGATGAGCAGTTCTTC. Residues: CASSTDIDEQFF. The full variable domain, in which reference TRBV7-8 and TRBJ2-1 provide the parts outside the CDR3, is GAGVSQSPRYKVAKRGQDVALRCDPISGHVSLFWYQQALGQGPEFLTYFQNEAQLDKSGLPSDRFFAERPEGSVSTLKIQRTQQEDSAVYLCASSTDIDEQFFGPGTRLTVL.

Turning to this clone: The sample contains more than one DNA sequence encoding this CDR3. The V call is TRBV4-2, the J call TRBJ2-1; maybe TRBD1 (5 bases). The V gene lost 4 bases and the J gene lost 16 bases, with 20 bases spanning the gap. In germline, CDR1 is LGHNA, CDR2 YNFKEQ. The CDR3 totals 13 residues. The DNA for the CDR3 is TGTGCCAGCAGCCGAGATCAGGGTTCTCATTGTTTCTTC. Protein: CASSRDQGSHCFF.

The gene calls are TRBV5-6 and TRBJ2-5; 13 positions match TRBD2. Germline V gene data show CDR1 as SGHDT and CDR2 as YYEEEE. V lost 4 bases, J lost 3 bases, and 9 bases stayed unmatched. The CDR3 length is 17 residues. Here the CDR3 DNA reads TGTGCCAGCAGCAGACTAGCGGGGGGCAGGACCAAAGAGACCCAGTACTTC. Protein sequence: CASSRLAGGRTKETQYF.